This is a list of T cell receptor beta chains from one sample in a study of T cell repertoires in cytomegalovirus infection. TCRdb independently ran MiXCR on the reads; one entry per CDR3 protein. Among about 260,000 distinct CDR3 sequences, about an eighth were seen once, and the ten largest hold 7% to 9.5%. Sequencing was carried out using PBMCs. These receptors all stem from a human donor in good health (CMV status not recorded). Some clones in this sample may be carry-over from other donors' samples. Each CDR3 is given with its conserved first and last residue. D genes are given only for firm matches. Clone size is stated in some rows and not others, as once, few, many or a class when expanded.

V	J	D	size	DNA	CDR3
TRBV9	TRBJ2-1	-	-	TGTGCCAGCAGCCCTGCGACAGGTTCCTCTGGGGAGCAGTTCTTC	CASSPATGSSGEQFF
TRBV11-3	TRBJ2-1	TRBD2	-	TGTGCCAGCAGCTTGAAGCTAGCGGGAGAGGGGCCCTACAATGAGCAGTTCTTC	CASSLKLAGEGPYNEQFF
TRBV10-3	TRBJ2-5	TRBD2	-	TGTGCCACCCGGCGGGGGGAGACCCAGTACTTC	CATRRGETQYF
TRBV9	TRBJ2-1	TRBD2	few	TGTGCCAGCAGCGTATATAGCGGGGGATATGAGCAGTTCTTC	CASSVYSGGYEQFF
TRBV14	TRBJ2-1	-	many	TGTGCCAGCAGCGATTGGGTAGGGAGCAATGAGCAGTTCTTC	CASSDWVGSNEQFF
TRBV7-9	TRBJ2-7	-	-	TGTGCCAGCAGCCGAACAGGGTCGAGCTCCTACGAGCAGTACTTC	CASSRTGSSSYEQYF
TRBV19	TRBJ1-1	-	-	TGTGCCAGTAGTGGGTGGACGGAGACCGGGAACACTGAAGCTTTGTTT	CASSGWTETGNTEALF
TRBV20-1	TRBJ1-4	-	few	TGCAGTGCTCCCCCAGGGGCTACTAATGAAAAACTGTTTTTT	CSAPPGATNEKLFF
TRBV6-1	TRBJ1-4	-	many	TGTGCCAGCAGCCCCTCCCCCGCGAATGAAAAACTGTTTTTT	CASSPSPANEKLFF
TRBV2	TRBJ2-7	-	-	TGTGCCAGCTCCCGACAGGGAGGAGAAGTCGAGCAGTACTTC	CASSRQGGEVEQYF
TRBV7-9	TRBJ1-2	-	few	TGTGCCAGCAGCTTATGGATCGGAACCTATGGCTACACCTTC	CASSLWIGTYGYTF
TRBV11-2	TRBJ2-3	-	once	TGTGCCAGCAGCTTAGAGTCCGGTTACCACACAGATACGCAGTATTTT	CASSLESGYHTDTQYF
TRBV23-1	TRBJ2-3	-	few	TGCGCCAGCAGCCCCATCAGGTCTCGTAGCACAGATACGCAGTATTTT	CASSPIRSRSTDTQYF
TRBV20-1	TRBJ2-3	TRBD2	many	TGCAGTGCTACTAGCGGGGGGACAGATACGCAGTATTTT	CSATSGGTDTQYF
TRBV6-4	TRBJ2-1	-	many	TGTGCCAGCAGTGTGGCTGAGACAGACGAGCAGTTCTTC	CASSVAETDEQFF
TRBV5-6	TRBJ2-5	-	-	TGTGCCAGCAGCTTGGTCTCCGTGAAAGAGACCCAGTACTTC	CASSLVSVKETQYF
TRBV27	TRBJ1-4	-	few	TGTGCCAGCAGCAAGGGCCGAACTAATGAAAAACTGTTTTTT	CASSKGRTNEKLFF
TRBV20-1	TRBJ1-1	-	once	TGCAGTGCTAGTGAAGCCGCAGGGATGAACACTGAAGCTTTCTTT	CSASEAAGMNTEAFF
TRBV19	TRBJ2-1	-	few	TGTGCCAGTAGTATAGGTCAGGGCTCCTACAATGAGCAGTTCTTC	CASSIGQGSYNEQFF
TRBV10-3	TRBJ1-2	-	-	TGTGCCATCAGTGAGTCAGCGGTGTGGTACACCTTC	CAISESAVWYTF
TRBV29-1	TRBJ2-3	-	-	TGCAGCACCGACACAGATACGCAGTATTTT	CSTDTDTQYF
TRBV7-6	TRBJ1-1	TRBD1	many	TGTGCCAGCAGCCGACAGACAGGGTTGAACACTGAAGCTTTCTTT	CASSRQTGLNTEAFF
TRBV7-8	TRBJ2-1	TRBD2	many	TGTGCCAGCAGCTCACAGCAGGCGACTAGCGGGAGGGTTGAGCAGTTCTTC	CASSSQQATSGRVEQFF
TRBV5-1	TRBJ2-2	-	-	TGCGCCAGCAGCTTCTTTCGGTCCGCGAACACCGGGGAGCTGTTTTTT	CASSFFRSANTGELFF
TRBV20-1	TRBJ1-4	-	-	TGCAGCCCCCAGAGGCGCGCAACTAATGAAAAACTGTTTTTT	CSPQRRATNEKLFF
TRBV29-1	TRBJ2-1	TRBD1	few	TGCAGCGTTGAAGATCAGGGCCAGGGGGAAAATGAGCAGTTCTTC	CSVEDQGQGENEQFF
TRBV7-2	TRBJ2-1	-	many	TGTGCCAGCAGCTTTCAGGAGGGCCGTTCGAATGAGCAGTTCTTC	CASSFQEGRSNEQFF
TRBV28	TRBJ2-5	TRBD2	-	TGTGCCAGCAGTTCCCGGGGGGGAGGTCCCTGGGAGACCCAGTACTTC	CASSSRGGGPWETQYF
TRBV29-1	TRBJ2-5	TRBD1	-	TGCAGCGTCCACAGGGGACGGGAGACCCAGTACTTC	CSVHRGRETQYF
TRBV20-1	TRBJ2-7	-	many	TGCAGTGCTAGAGATAAAACGAGCGACGAGCAGTACTTC	CSARDKTSDEQYF
TRBV7-3	TRBJ2-1	-	many	TGTGCCAGCAGCTTAATGGGGGTTGGGGCACTTGGATACAATGAGCAGTTCTTC	CASSLMGVGALGYNEQFF
TRBV7-2	TRBJ2-2	-	few	TGTGCCAGCAGCTCGGGAAGGGGTAACACCGGGGAGCTGTTTTTT	CASSSGRGNTGELFF
TRBV12-3/TRBV12-4	TRBJ2-6	-	many	TGTGCCAGCCGACTTTCTGGGGCCAACGTCCTGACTTTC	CASRLSGANVLTF
TRBV6-2/TRBV6-3	TRBJ1-5	-	few	TGTGCCAGCAGTTACTCGGGATTACAGGGTCGGCAGCCCCAGCATTTT	CASSYSGLQGRQPQHF
TRBV10-3	TRBJ2-1	-	few	TGTGCCATCAGTGAGACAGGGAACAATGAGCAGTTCTTC	CAISETGNNEQFF
TRBV7-9	TRBJ2-2	-	many	TGTGCCAGCAGCTCAATAATCGGCACCGGGGAGCTGTTTTTT	CASSSIIGTGELFF
TRBV2	TRBJ2-3	-	-	TGTGCCAGCAGTGAAGCGTCCAGCGCCACAGATACGCAGTATTTT	CASSEASSATDTQYF
TRBV7-9	TRBJ2-1	TRBD2	many	TGTGCCAGCAGCTTAGATCGCGCGGGGGGGCGGCTCTTC	CASSLDRAGGRLF
TRBV4-2	TRBJ2-7	TRBD2	many	TGTGCCAGCAGCCAAGCCGGGACTAGCTTATACGAGCAGTACTTC	CASSQAGTSLYEQYF
TRBV7-2	TRBJ2-3	TRBD2	many	TGTGCCAGCAGCTTAAACAATCTTTTCTCTAGCGGATATGGCACAGATACGCAGTATTTT	CASSLNNLFSSGYGTDTQYF
TRBV15	TRBJ1-4	TRBD1	few	TGTGCCACCAGCAGAGATTGGACAGGGGAGGGTGAAAAACTGTTTTTT	CATSRDWTGEGEKLFF
TRBV6-4	TRBJ2-1	-	-	TGTGCCAGCAGGAGGGCCGGGGGCGCGGGGGAGCAGTTCTTC	CASRRAGGAGEQFF
TRBV6-6	TRBJ2-2	-	-	TGTGCCAGCAAGGCAGGGCTGACCGGGGAGCTGTTTTTT	CASKAGLTGELFF
TRBV5-6	TRBJ2-7	-	few	TGTGCCAGCAGCTTGGGACTGGGGGCTTGGGGCGAGCAGTACTTC	CASSLGLGAWGEQYF
TRBV7-9	TRBJ2-7	TRBD1	many	TGTGCCAGCAGCTTTGTCCAGGGGGAAAGCGAGCAGTACTTC	CASSFVQGESEQYF
TRBV14	TRBJ2-1	-	few	TGTGCCAGCAGCCAAGAAGGGGAGATGAGGGTGAATGAGCAGTTCTTC	CASSQEGEMRVNEQFF
TRBV4-3	TRBJ2-5	TRBD1	-	TGCGCCAGCAGCCAAGATAATCGACAGGGCAGGGAGACCCAGTACTTC	CASSQDNRQGRETQYF
TRBV20-1	TRBJ1-1	TRBD1	-	TGCAGTGCTAGTCGGGACAGGGGGCCTGAAGCTTTCTTT	CSASRDRGPEAFF
TRBV7-3	TRBJ2-1	-	-	TGTGCCAGCAGCTCGGACCTATACAATGAGCAGTTCTTC	CASSSDLYNEQFF
TRBV5-6	TRBJ1-4	-	-	TGTGCCAGCAGCTTGACCGGGACGGGTGAAAAACTGTTTTTT	CASSLTGTGEKLFF